The 5 T cell receptor beta chains listed next were all sequenced from one sample in a study of cytomegalovirus exposure and HLA in healthy donors. In the PCR, 60 Vbeta and 13 Jbeta primers were used. The table came from immunoSEQ multiplex PCR; TCRdb's copy has only in-frame clones and leaves some out. The sample consists of 150,000 to 250,000 clones, around four fifths of them appearing once. The sample was PBMCs. The origin of the receptors is a woman aged 45-59 years in good health and CMV-seropositive.

This chain links TRBV18 with TRBJ1-4; perhaps TRBD1 as D (6 bases). Trimming stripped 0 bases from V and 8 bases from J, with 13 bases between. CDR3 length: 15 residues. Germline lookup yields CDR1 KGHSH and CDR2 LQKENI. CDR3 sequence: CASSPPTGQGEKLFF. CDR3 nucleotide sequence: TGTGCCAGCTCACCACCTACAGGGCAGGGGGAAAAACTGTTTTTT.

The chain links TRBV19 to TRBJ1-5; 7 positions agree with TRBD1. Trimming cost V 7 bases and J 6 bases; bases outside gene matches: 15. CDR3 length: 16 residues. Germline CDR1 and CDR2: LNHDA and SQIVND (reference sequence). The DNA for the CDR3 is TGTGCCAGTACCGGGGGTGGGACAGTTTTATTTCAGCCCCAGCATTTT. This gives the protein CASTGGGTVLFQPQHF.

The V and J genes are TRBV9 and TRBJ2-2; perhaps TRBD2 as D (5 bases). Germline V lookup: CDR1 SGDLS, CDR2 YYNGEE. The CDR3 is 15 residues long. V dropped 0 bases and J dropped 6 bases, with 12 bases sitting between them. The CDR3 sequence: CASSVGMEASGELFF. In DNA, the CDR3 is TGTGCCAGCAGCGTAGGTATGGAGGCGTCCGGGGAGCTGTTTTTT.

This clone has a single count. J is TRBJ2-5 and V is TRBV11-3; 8 bases match TRBD2. This CDR3 spans 15 amino acids. The trim removed 4 bases at V and 3 bases at J, leaving 7 bases unmatched. Germline V gene sequence: CDR1 SGHNT, CDR2 YENEEA. The CDR3 DNA follows: TGTGCCAGCAGCTCCGGACTAGCAAAGGAAGAGACCCAGTACTTC. It is translated as CASSSGLAKEETQYF.

The J gene is TRBJ2-2, the V gene TRBV6-1; a possible D gene is TRBD2 (5 bases). Trimming took off 6 bases at V and 7 bases at J, with 9 bases between the two ends. The CDR3 consists of 12 residues. From germline, CDR1 is MNHNS and CDR2 SASEGT. The CDR3 reads CASSHGVGELFF. CDR3 DNA: TGTGCCAGCAGCCACGGGGTCGGGGAGCTGTTTTTT.